This T cell receptor beta chain was captured in a study of blood T cells in healthy people across ages. Across the whole study: For every two T cells, template switching captured about one barcoded beta molecule. Study results and limitations: Lack of knowledge of donor CMV status possibly confounded expanded clonotype changes.

There are a few counts of this clonotype. Its antigen is as yet unknown. A read error is possible here, since a much larger clone lies one base away. Together with a sample-barcoded 5' primer, a J-beta primer mix was included in a second PCR lasting 7 to 11 cycles. Carrying 12 random nucleotides, a template-switch adaptor labeled each individual cDNA molecule. MiXCR was run by TCRdb on the 5' RACE reads, yielding one entry per CDR3 protein. There are approximately 350,000 distinct CDR3 sequences in the sample; roughly half occur only once, and about 54% lies in the top ten. Healthy Caucasian individuals from Russia aged about 6 to 95 were enrolled as donors. The CDR3 totals 14 residues. V was clipped by 2 bases and J by 4 bases, with 12 bases between them. Per the germline V gene, CDR1 is MNHEY and CDR2 is SMNVEV (reference sequence).

Specimen: blood. The V and J genes are TRBV27 and TRBJ2-7; no reliable D call. The sequence was collected from a man aged 60 to 75 in good health. CDR3 residues: CASSLAATSYEQYF. In DNA form, the CDR3 reads TGTGCCAGCAGTTTAGCTGCGACTTCATACGAGCAGTACTTC.